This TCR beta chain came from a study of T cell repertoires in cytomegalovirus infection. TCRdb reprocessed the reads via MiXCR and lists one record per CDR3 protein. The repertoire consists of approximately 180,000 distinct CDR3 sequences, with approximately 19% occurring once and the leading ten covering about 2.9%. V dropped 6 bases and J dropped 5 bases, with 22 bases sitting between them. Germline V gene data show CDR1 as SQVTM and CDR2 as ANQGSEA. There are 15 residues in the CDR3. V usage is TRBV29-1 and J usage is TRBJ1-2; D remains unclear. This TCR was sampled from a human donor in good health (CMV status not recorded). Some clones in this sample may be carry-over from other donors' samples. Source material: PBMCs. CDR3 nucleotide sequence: TGCAGCGTCTCCGGCGGCGATCTTGGTCCATATGGCTACACCTTC. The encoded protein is CSVSGGDLGPYGYTF.